The subject of this entry is one T cell receptor (beta chain). Deletions cut 2 bases from V and 6 bases from J, with 16 bases between. This CDR3 has 15 residues. Per germline, CDR1 SEHNR and CDR2 FQNEAQ (reference sequence). It was uncontrolled infection, other autoimmune disease, pregnancy or lactation that excluded patients. Diagnostic decisions used clinical symptoms, serum thyroxine and TRAb, thyroid ultrasound and orbital computed tomography. Regions amplified from RNA transcripts were the TCR beta CDR3 regions. Using the HTBI primer set, a first-round RT-PCR was run on the TCR CDR3. TCRdb processed the multiplex PCR reads anew with MiXCR; each CDR3 protein has one entry. The data show roughly 720,000 distinct CDR3 sequences, with roughly 17% seen just once and roughly 16% held by the top ten. This specimen belongs to a study of T cells in Graves' hyperthyroidism and ophthalmopathy.

This sequence originates from a man in his fifties or sixties with Graves' hyperthyroidism. The chain recombines TRBV7-9 with TRBJ1-2; possible D gene TRBD1, 5 bases. The sequenced sample consisted of blood. The CDR3 is CASSLSWGKEDGYTF. CDR3 sequence (DNA): TGTGCCAGCAGCTTAAGTTGGGGGAAGGAAGATGGCTACACCTTC.